The 30 T cell receptor beta chains below come from one sample, sequenced in a study of shared clonotypes between healthy human individuals. TCRdb's table, derived via immunoSEQ multiplex PCR, lists solely in-frame clones and lacks some. Among 950,000 to 1,100,000 clones listed, 65% to 80% were seen once. Sequences were obtained from memory CD4+ T cells sorted from blood. Subset described: CD45RA-negative fraction. Source of these receptors: a man between 18 and 29 years old in good health.

The genes are TRBV19 and TRBJ1-3, with D unclear. This CDR3 region has 10 residues. V was trimmed by 6 bases and J by 4 bases, leaving 1 base between them. The germline gives CDR1 LNHDA, CDR2 SQIVND (reference sequence). DNA of the CDR3: TGTGCCAGTAGGGGAAACACCATATATTTT. This codes for CASRGNTIYF.

This clone was seen only once. This rearrangement joins TRBV6-1 to TRBJ2-3; 9 bases match TRBD2. The CDR3 is 15 residues long. The V gene end was trimmed by 6 bases and the J gene end by 6 bases; junction bases not matched to a gene: 10. Germline assignment: CDR1 MNHNS and CDR2 SASEGT. The CDR3 spells CASRTGTSMGDTQYF. The CDR3 DNA sequence: TGTGCCAGCAGGACCGGGACTAGCATGGGCGATACGCAGTATTTT.

The J gene is TRBJ2-5, the V gene TRBV7-9; D possibly corresponds to TRBD2 (7 bases). V lost 0 bases to trimming and J lost 5 bases, with 13 bases between them. The length of the CDR3 is 15 residues. The germline gives CDR1 SEHNR, CDR2 FQNEAQ (reference sequence). This CDR3 is CASSLALGGLETQYF. As DNA, the CDR3 is TGTGCCAGCAGCTTAGCGCTCGGGGGGCTGGAGACCCAGTACTTC.

The rearrangement links TRBV2 to TRBJ1-1, with D perhaps matching TRBD1 (5 bases). Germline lookup yields CDR1 SNHLY and CDR2 FYNNEI. The CDR3 is made up of 13 amino acids. V was trimmed by 7 bases and J by 5 bases, leaving 14 bases between them. DNA of the CDR3: TGTGCCAGCAAGGGGTTTCGAGAAACTGAAGCTTTCTTT. Translation: CASKGFRETEAFF. Based on the CDR3 plus reference TRBV2 and TRBJ1-1, the full variable domain is EPEVTQTPSHQVTQMGQEVILRCVPISNHLYFYWYRQILGQKVEFLVSFYNNEISEKSEIFDDQFSVERPDGSNFTLKIRSTKLEDSAMYFCASKGFRETEAFFGQGTRLTVV.

The J gene is TRBJ1-2, the V gene TRBV28; the D gene is possibly TRBD1 (5 bases). Trimming removed 6 bases from V and 3 bases from J, with 8 bases in between. Germline V lookup: CDR1 MDHEN, CDR2 SYDVKM. The length of the CDR3 is 12 residues. The CDR3 region is CASRQGHYGYTF. In DNA form, the CDR3 reads TGTGCCAGCAGGCAGGGTCACTATGGCTACACCTTC.

In the case of this clone: The sample holds other DNA sequences that translate to the same CDR3. The gene calls are TRBV5-1 and TRBJ2-5, with 7 bases matching TRBD1. The CDR3 loop spans 13 amino acids. Per germline, CDR1 SGHRS and CDR2 YFSETQ. Trimming took 4 bases from V and 2 from J; bases not matched to a gene: 2. CDR3 sequence: CASSLGQQETQYF. DNA of the CDR3: TGCGCCAGCAGCCTGGGACAGCAAGAGACCCAGTACTTC.

This chain uses TRBV5-1 with TRBJ1-1; no reliable D call. Between the trimmed V and J ends, which lost 0 bases and 0 bases, there was a span of 9 bases. The CDR3 spans 15 residues. The germline CDR1 and CDR2 sequences are SGHRS and YFSETQ. CDR3 region: CASSLEGRMNTEAFF. The CDR3 bases are TGCGCCAGCAGCTTGGAAGGCAGGATGAACACTGAAGCTTTCTTT.

The chain employs TRBV27 and TRBJ2-6; 16 bases match TRBD2. CDR3 size: 19 residues. CDR1 MNHEY and CDR2 SMNVEV come from the germline V gene (reference sequence). With 11 bases clipped from V and 0 bases from J, the junction kept 10 bases outside the gene matches. CDR3 nucleotide sequence: TGTGCCGGCCGAACCGGGACTAGCGGGAGGGCCTCTGGGGCCAACGTCCTGACTTTC. Residues: CAGRTGTSGRASGANVLTF.

The chain recombines TRBV5-1 with TRBJ2-7, with 10 bases lining up with TRBD1. This CDR3 has 13 amino acids. Trimming at V came to 4 bases and at J to 9 bases, leaving 7 bases not matched to a gene. Germline V gives CDR1 SGHRS, CDR2 YFSETQ. CDR3 nucleotides: TGCGCCAGCAGCCCTCCGGGACAGGGGATGCAGTACTTC. The encoded protein is CASSPPGQGMQYF.

The chain links TRBV28 to TRBJ2-3, with 11 bases identical to TRBD2. This CDR3 has 15 amino acids. Germline-derived CDR1 and CDR2 are MDHEN and SYDVKM. J lost 8 bases, V lost 5 bases, and 9 bases had no gene match. The CDR3 DNA is TGTGCCAGCAGTCCCAACCCGGGACTAGCGGCTACGCAGTATTTT. Amino acids: CASSPNPGLAATQYF.

In DNA, the CDR3 is TGCGCCAGCAGCTTGGTGGGACAGGGGGCGGATGGCTACACCTTC. The encoded protein is CASSLVGQGADGYTF. This rearrangement joins TRBV5-1 to TRBJ1-2; 12 positions match TRBD1. CDR3 length: 15 residues. From germline, CDR1 is SGHRS and CDR2 YFSETQ. The V gene end was trimmed by 0 bases and the J gene end by 6 bases; junction bases not matched to a gene: 3.

The rearrangement joins TRBV19 to TRBJ2-7; D unresolved. The germline gives CDR1 LNHDA, CDR2 SQIVND (reference sequence). Trimming shortened V by 5 bases and J by 1 base, and 9 bases separated the two germline ends. The CDR3 covers 13 residues. The CDR3 bases are TGTGCCAGTAGTTATGGCGGATCCTACGAGCAGTACTTC. Translation: CASSYGGSYEQYF.

The rearrangement uses TRBV18 and TRBJ1-1; TRBD1 might be the D (5 bases). The CDR3 loop spans 14 amino acids. Germline V CDR1 and CDR2: KGHSH, LQKENI. Trimming took off 5 bases at V and 2 bases at J, with 12 bases between the two ends. The CDR3 protein is CASSVGTTNTEAFF. CDR3 coding DNA: TGTGCCAGCTCAGTAGGGACGACAAACACTGAAGCTTTCTTT.

The chain recombines TRBV6-1 with TRBJ2-7; D gene uncertain. CDR1 MNHNS and CDR2 SASEGT come from the germline V gene. The CDR3 loop spans 12 amino acids. V was pared by 6 bases and J by 3 bases, with 9 bases between. The CDR3: CASSVPHYEQYF. As DNA, the CDR3 is TGTGCCAGCAGCGTCCCCCACTACGAGCAGTACTTC.

This clone has only one observation. The V call is TRBV4-3, the J call TRBJ2-5, with 8 bases aligning to TRBD2. This CDR3 has 16 residues. Losses at the gene ends were 1 base for V and 2 bases for J; bases not matched to a gene: 6. The germline gives CDR1 LGHNA, CDR2 YSLEER. The chain's CDR3 is CASSQGLAGNQETQYF. The CDR3 DNA reads TGCGCCAGCAGCCAAGGTTTAGCGGGAAATCAAGAGACCCAGTACTTC.

This clone was seen once. This sequence joins TRBV11-2 and TRBJ2-3; 8 bases align to TRBD1. V trimming: 5 bases; J trimming: 8 bases; junction bases outside the gene matches: 12. CDR1 and CDR2 (germline): SGHAT, FQNNGV. There are 15 residues in the CDR3. The CDR3 loop is CASSTIRGRGLTQYF. The CDR3 region has the DNA TGTGCCAGCAGCACAATCAGGGGGCGCGGACTTACGCAGTATTTT.

The chain joins TRBV19 to TRBJ2-2; D gene ambiguous. Germline lookup yields CDR1 LNHDA and CDR2 SQIVND (reference sequence). Trimming stripped 8 bases from V and 3 bases from J, with 10 bases between. The CDR3 has 13 amino acids. In DNA, the CDR3 is TGTGCCAGTGGTAGGGATTACACCGGGGAGCTGTTTTTT. This sequence encodes CASGRDYTGELFF.

This sequence joins TRBV27 and TRBJ1-6, with TRBD1 matching 9 bases. The ends lost 6 bases at V and 6 bases at J; junction bases unmatched: 9. The V gene's germline CDR1 is MNHEY and CDR2 SMNVEV (reference sequence). The CDR3 length is 16 residues. In nucleotides, the CDR3 is TGTGCCAGCAGCCCGGGGACAGGGTTGAGTAATTCACCCCTCCACTTT. Translating gives CASSPGTGLSNSPLHF.

In DNA form, the CDR3 reads TGTGCCAGCAGCCTTACGGCGGCAGGCGGCTACACCTTC. As protein: CASSLTAAGGYTF. The chain links TRBV7-2 to TRBJ1-2; D is unresolved. The CDR3 sequence is 13 residues long. Trimming left V 5 bases short and J 8 bases short, with 15 bases between. The germline V gene encodes CDR1 SGHTA and CDR2 FQGNSA.

V and J are TRBV7-8 and TRBJ1-2, with D unresolved. V was cut by 6 bases and J by 4 bases, with 12 bases left in between. CDR3 size: 13 residues. Germline V CDR1 and CDR2: SGHVS, FQNEAQ. CDR3 protein: CASSPGSFYGYTF. For the CDR3, the DNA is TGTGCCAGCAGTCCTGGGAGTTTCTATGGCTACACCTTC.

The chain recombines TRBV7-3 with TRBJ1-1, with D tentatively TRBD1 (5 bases). The CDR3 runs 15 residues. Germline CDR1 SGHTA, CDR2 FQGTGA. Trimming took 10 bases from V and 1 from J, leaving 19 bases between them. CDR3 protein: CATAPAPGRNTEAFF. CDR3 DNA sequence: TGTGCCACCGCCCCGGCCCCGGGGCGGAACACTGAAGCTTTCTTT.

The chain has TRBV6-1 and TRBJ1-4; no clear D. The CDR3 is 13 amino acids. Germline CDR1 is MNHNS and CDR2 is SASEGT. V was clipped by 8 bases and J by 4 bases, with 11 bases between them. The CDR3 bases are TGTGCCAGCTGTCGGCAAGTTAATGAAAAACTGTTTTTT. It codes for CASCRQVNEKLFF.

This clone was recorded only once. This same CDR3 is encoded by further DNA sequences in the sample. This chain links TRBV7-2 with TRBJ2-1, with 14 bases lining up with TRBD2. The ends lost 5 bases at V and 9 bases at J; junction bases unmatched: 3. In germline, CDR1 is SGHTA, CDR2 FQGNSA. The CDR3 has 14 amino acids. The CDR3 here is CASSLGLAGVEQFF. In DNA, the CDR3 is TGTGCCAGCAGCCTGGGACTAGCGGGAGTTGAGCAGTTCTTC.

The J gene is TRBJ1-2, the V gene TRBV11-2; weak D call: TRBD1 (5 bases). This CDR3 has 13 residues. CDR1 is SGHAT, CDR2 FQNNGV, per germline. V lost 3 bases, J lost 8 bases, and 13 bases lay in between. CDR3 in DNA: TGTGCCAGCAGCTTTAGGGGTGAGCGGGGCTACACCTTC. Translated: CASSFRGERGYTF.

This chain joins TRBV10-3 and TRBJ1-2, with 8 positions matching TRBD1. V shed 2 bases and J 5 bases; nucleotides not matched to a gene: 4. CDR3 length: 14 amino acids. Looked up from germline, CDR1 is ENHRY and CDR2 is SYGVKD. In nucleotides, the CDR3 is TGTGCCATCAGTGAGACAGGGGGAGGTTATGGCTACACCTTC. This sequence encodes CAISETGGGYGYTF.

This chain links TRBV19 with TRBJ1-6; D is unclear. The CDR3 is 14 residues long. Germline V gene sequence: CDR1 LNHDA, CDR2 SQIVND (reference sequence). The V end was cut by 3 bases, the J end by 7 bases, with 10 bases between. CDR3 bases: TGTGCCAGTAGTATTGGAACGGAAAATTCACCCCTCCACTTT. It translates to CASSIGTENSPLHF.

The chain couples TRBV9 to TRBJ1-3; no clear D gene. In germline, CDR1 is SGDLS, CDR2 YYNGEE. CDR3 length equals 17 residues. Trimming shortened V by 0 bases and J by 0 bases, and 13 bases separated the two germline ends. DNA of the CDR3: TGTGCCAGCAGCGTAGATTTTTCGACGGTCTCTGGAAACACCATATATTTT. Amino acids: CASSVDFSTVSGNTIYF.

This clone was counted once. The chain is built from TRBV18 and TRBJ2-7; D gene uncertain. The V and J ends lost 3 bases and 0 bases respectively, with 12 bases between them. Germline CDR1 KGHSH, CDR2 LQKENI. The CDR3 consists of 15 residues. CDR3 loop: CASSPSLGFSYEQYF. Here the CDR3 DNA reads TGTGCCAGCTCACCTAGTCTGGGGTTCTCCTACGAGCAGTACTTC.

The J gene is TRBJ2-7, the V gene TRBV10-3, with a weak D call TRBD1 (5 bases). The V end lost 8 bases, the J end lost 2 bases, and 10 bases lay between the germline ends. From germline, CDR1 is ENHRY and CDR2 SYGVKD. The CDR3 sequence is 12 residues long. The chain's CDR3 is CAIAAGTYEQYF. CDR3 DNA sequence: TGTGCCATCGCGGCAGGGACCTACGAGCAGTACTTC.

This sequence joins TRBV10-2 and TRBJ1-1; unclear D gene. The CDR3 is made up of 11 amino acids. V lost 2 bases and J 8 bases, leaving 6 bases between the germline ends. CDR1 and CDR2 (germline): WSHSY, SAAADI. CDR3 loop: CASSEGYEAFF. The CDR3 DNA follows: TGCGCCAGCAGTGAGGGATACGAAGCTTTCTTT.